The rows below give T cell receptor beta chains drawn from one sample of a study of shared clonotypes between healthy human individuals. Assay used: immunoSEQ multiplex PCR; TCRdb lists only in-frame clones, some missing. The table includes 1.5 million to 2.5 million clones, roughly 94% detected once. The sequenced sample consisted of naive CD8+ T cells sorted from blood. The receptors derive from a man between 18 and 29 years old in good health. Each CDR3 is given with its conserved first and last residue. A D gene is named only where the DNA matches it firmly. Size values are once, few and many counts, or a class for expanded clones, and some rows have none.

J gene	D gene	V gene	clone size	CDR3 protein	CDR3 DNA
TRBJ2-5	TRBD1	TRBV5-1	NA	CASSLETGGQETQYF	TGCGCCAGCAGCTTGGAGACAGGGGGCCAAGAGACCCAGTACTTC
TRBJ2-7	TRBD2	TRBV5-4	NA	CASSHGTSGGPSYEQYF	TGTGCCAGCAGCCACGGGACTAGCGGGGGCCCCTCCTACGAGCAGTACTTC
TRBJ1-2	TRBD1	TRBV6-1	NA	CASRFLGGGDGYTF	TGTGCCAGCAGGTTTCTGGGAGGGGGCGATGGCTACACCTTC
TRBJ1-4	TRBD1	TRBV25-1	NA	CASSEWLEGAINEKLFF	TGTGCCAGCAGTGAATGGTTGGAGGGGGCGATTAATGAAAAACTGTTTTTT
TRBJ2-1	TRBD2	TRBV4-1	NA	CASSQVSSGYNEQFF	TGCGCCAGCAGCCAGGTATCTAGCGGCTACAATGAGCAGTTCTTC
TRBJ2-1	NA	TRBV28	NA	CASDGGFYNEQFF	TGTGCCAGCGACGGGGGATTTTACAATGAGCAGTTCTTC
TRBJ2-3	NA	TRBV7-9	NA	CASSLGDPVIDTQYF	TGTGCCAGCAGCTTGGGGGACCCCGTAATAGATACGCAGTATTTT
TRBJ2-7	NA	TRBV6-6	NA	CASSYTSYEQYF	TGTGCCAGCAGCTACACCTCCTACGAGCAGTACTTC
TRBJ2-7	NA	TRBV19	NA	CASATELSSYEQYF	TGTGCCAGCGCTACAGAATTAAGCTCCTACGAGCAGTACTTC
TRBJ2-5	NA	TRBV5-6	NA	CASSLGSQETQYF	TGTGCCAGCAGCTTGGGAAGTCAAGAGACCCAGTACTTC
TRBJ1-3	NA	TRBV7-9	once	CASSSTALSGNTIYF	TGTGCCAGCAGTTCGACAGCCCTCTCTGGAAACACCATATATTTT
TRBJ2-7	NA	TRBV29-1	NA	CSVVSGILNEQYF	TGCAGCGTTGTTTCCGGGATCCTTAACGAGCAGTACTTC
TRBJ1-5	NA	TRBV27	NA	CASSSLGGVNQPQHF	TGTGCCAGCAGTTCCCTGGGGGGGGTCAATCAGCCCCAGCATTTT
TRBJ2-7	TRBD1	TRBV6-1	NA	CASSDLDRAYEQYF	TGTGCCAGCAGTGACCTGGACAGGGCCTACGAGCAGTACTTC
TRBJ2-2	NA	TRBV4-1	NA	CASSQDPSPGELFF	TGCGCCAGCAGCCAAGATCCCTCTCCCGGGGAGCTGTTTTTT
TRBJ2-3	TRBD2	TRBV13	NA	CASSSGGDWADTQYF	TGTGCCAGCAGCTCGGGGGGGGACTGGGCAGATACGCAGTATTTT
TRBJ2-7	TRBD1	TRBV4-3	NA	CASSPGQGGAYEQYF	TGCGCCAGCAGCCCGGGACAGGGTGGGGCCTACGAGCAGTACTTC
TRBJ2-3	NA	TRBV4-3	NA	CASSPEERATDTQYF	TGCGCCAGCAGCCCAGAAGAGCGGGCCACAGATACGCAGTATTTT
TRBJ2-1	TRBD2	TRBV4-1	NA	CASSQEAASGGPPYNEQFF	TGCGCCAGCAGCCAAGAAGCGGCTAGCGGGGGGCCCCCCTACAATGAGCAGTTCTTC
TRBJ2-3	TRBD2	TRBV9	NA	CASSVETSGTGDTQYF	TGTGCCAGCAGCGTAGAGACTAGCGGGACGGGAGATACGCAGTATTTT
TRBJ2-7	NA	TRBV5-4	NA	CASSPGTLYEQYF	TGTGCCAGCAGCCCTGGGACTTTGTACGAGCAGTACTTC
TRBJ1-2	TRBD1	TRBV7-9	NA	CASSSGQGAFGYTF	TGTGCCAGCAGCTCGGGACAGGGGGCGTTCGGCTACACCTTC
TRBJ1-2	NA	TRBV12-5	NA	CASGLGGPNYGYTF	TGTGCTAGTGGTTTGGGGGGGCCTAACTATGGCTACACCTTC
TRBJ2-3	NA	TRBV6-4	NA	CASSDINTDTQYF	TGTGCCAGCAGTGACATTAACACAGATACGCAGTATTTT
TRBJ2-7	NA	TRBV5-1	NA	CASRSQGDIEQYF	TGCGCCAGCAGGTCACAGGGTGACATCGAGCAGTACTTC
TRBJ2-1	TRBD2	TRBV11-2	NA	CASSLEMGLAGEGNEQFF	TGTGCCAGCAGCTTAGAAATGGGACTAGCGGGGGAGGGGAATGAGCAGTTCTTC
TRBJ1-4	NA	TRBV28	NA	CASRAGPNEKLFF	TGTGCCAGCAGGGCAGGGCCTAATGAAAAACTGTTTTTT